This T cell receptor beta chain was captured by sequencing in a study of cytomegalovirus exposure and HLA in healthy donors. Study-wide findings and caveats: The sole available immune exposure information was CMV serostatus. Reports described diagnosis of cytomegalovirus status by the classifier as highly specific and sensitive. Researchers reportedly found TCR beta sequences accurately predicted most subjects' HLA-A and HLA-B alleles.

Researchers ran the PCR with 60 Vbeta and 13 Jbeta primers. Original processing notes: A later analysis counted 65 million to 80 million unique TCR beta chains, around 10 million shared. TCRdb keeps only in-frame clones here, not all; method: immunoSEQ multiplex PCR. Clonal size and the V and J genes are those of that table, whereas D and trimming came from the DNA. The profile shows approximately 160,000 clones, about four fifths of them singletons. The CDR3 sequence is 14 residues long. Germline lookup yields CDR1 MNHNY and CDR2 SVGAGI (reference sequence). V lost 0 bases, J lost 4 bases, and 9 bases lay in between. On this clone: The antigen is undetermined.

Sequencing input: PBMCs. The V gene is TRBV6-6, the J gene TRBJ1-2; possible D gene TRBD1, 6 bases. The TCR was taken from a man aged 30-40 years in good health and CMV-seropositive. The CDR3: CASSYSQGGYGYTF. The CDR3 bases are TGTGCCAGCAGTTACTCGCAAGGGGGCTATGGCTACACCTTC.